Shown below are 18 T cell receptor beta chains from a single sample sequenced in a study of blood T cell repertoires in COVID-19. This table comes from immunoSEQ multiplex PCR, and its TCRdb copy is limited to in-frame clones, with some not included. The sample holds over 250,000 clones, about 85% seen once. Sequencing was done on a sample of peripheral blood. The receptors were gathered from a man between 60 and 70 years old who had recovered from COVID-19.

This sequence joins TRBV5-6 and TRBJ2-1; D is perhaps TRBD2 (5 bases). Germline V CDR1 and CDR2: SGHDT, YYEEEE. This CDR3 contains 16 residues. V lost 1 base to trimming and J lost 0 bases, with 11 bases between them. CDR3 in amino acids: CASSLFGRFSYNEQFF. In DNA form, the CDR3 reads TGTGCCAGCAGCTTGTTTGGGAGATTCTCCTACAATGAGCAGTTCTTC.

The genes are TRBV11-2 and TRBJ2-7; TRBD2 matches at 9 bases. This CDR3 region has 17 residues. Per germline, CDR1 SGHAT and CDR2 FQNNGV. Losses at the gene ends were 1 base for V and 2 bases for J; bases not matched to a gene: 9. In DNA form, the CDR3 reads TGTGCCAGCAGCTTAGCCCGGGGGGCTAGCGGGGCCTACGAGCAGTACTTC. It is translated as CASSLARGASGAYEQYF.

The genes are TRBV4-1 and TRBJ2-7, with 7 bases that match TRBD1. Unmatched junction bases numbered 5, after V lost 2 bases and J lost 7 bases. CDR1 and CDR2 (germline): MGHRA, YSYEKL. This CDR3 contains 13 residues. The CDR3 DNA reads TGCGCCAGCAGCCAAACAGGGGAGTGGGAGCAGTACTTC. Protein sequence: CASSQTGEWEQYF.

The chain uses TRBV4-2 and TRBJ2-7; TRBD2 matches at 7 bases. Germline CDR1 LGHNA, CDR2 YNFKEQ. The CDR3 contains 17 residues. With 0 bases clipped from V and 0 bases from J, the junction kept 8 bases outside the gene matches. The CDR3 coding sequence is TGTGCCAGCAGCCAAGACGTTCGGGGGAGGGCCTCCTACGAGCAGTACTTC. As protein: CASSQDVRGRASYEQYF.

The CDR3 nucleotides read TGTGCCAGAAGCTTAGGGACAAGAAACAATGAGCAGTTCTTC. Amino acids: CARSLGTRNNEQFF. The chain links TRBV7-5 to TRBJ2-1; TRBD1, the table's D call, lacks a check against the DNA. TRBV7-5 is annotated as a pseudogene. CDR3 length: 14 residues.

The chain links TRBV6-4 to TRBJ1-2; D is possibly TRBD1 (5 bases). The germline V gene encodes CDR1 MRHNA and CDR2 SNTAGT. This CDR3 region has 13 residues. V was shortened by 4 bases and J by 4 bases, with 10 bases between the two germline ends. The DNA of the CDR3 is TGTGCCAGCAGTGCCAGGGTGCTCTATGGCTACACCTTC. It encodes CASSARVLYGYTF.

This rearrangement joins TRBV3-1 (or the pseudogene TRBV3-2) to TRBJ2-7; D is unclear. V was trimmed by 2 bases and J by 2 bases, leaving 7 bases between them. This CDR3 spans 13 amino acids. Germline assignment: CDR1 LGHDT and CDR2 YNNKEL (reference sequence). The CDR3, as DNA: TGTGCCAGCAGCCAAAATCTACCCTACGAGCAGTACTTC. It yields the protein CASSQNLPYEQYF.

The V gene is TRBV6-5, the J gene TRBJ1-4; tentatively, D is TRBD1 (6 bases). Trimming pared 6 bases from V and 0 bases from J, leaving 11 bases between. CDR3 length equals 15 residues. Germline V gene data show CDR1 as MNHEY and CDR2 as SVGAGI. The CDR3 is CASRRRQATNEKLFF. The CDR3 coding sequence is TGTGCCAGCAGGCGACGACAGGCAACTAATGAAAAACTGTTTTTT.

The chain recombines TRBV30 with TRBJ1-4; no firm D call. Trimming took off 0 bases at V and 3 bases at J, with 5 bases between the two ends. Germline-derived CDR1 and CDR2 are GTSNPN and SVGIG (reference sequence). The CDR3 consists of 13 residues. The CDR3 DNA sequence: TGTGCCTGGAGTGTGCCAGCTAATGAAAAACTGTTTTTT. It is translated as CAWSVPANEKLFF.

This rearrangement joins TRBV3-1 (or the pseudogene TRBV3-2) to TRBJ2-3; D perhaps matches TRBD2 (5 bases). This CDR3 has 15 residues. Trimming cost V 0 bases and J 6 bases, with 13 bases left between them. Germline V gene lookup returns CDR1 LGHDT and CDR2 YNNKEL (reference sequence). This CDR3 is CASSQDPSTTDTQYF. The DNA for the CDR3 is TGTGCCAGCAGCCAAGATCCTAGCACTACGGATACGCAGTATTTT.

The V call is TRBV19, the J call TRBJ1-2; no clear D. Per germline, CDR1 LNHDA and CDR2 SQIVND (reference sequence). CDR3 length: 15 residues. Trimming removed 0 bases from V and 3 bases from J, with 11 bases in between. The CDR3 DNA follows: TGTGCCAGTAGTATAGATGCGGCGGATGACTATGGCTACACCTTC. Protein: CASSIDAADDYGYTF.

CDR3 sequence reads: CASLWPSSGQETQYF. CDR3 nucleotide sequence: TGTGCCAGCCTTTGGCCCTCTAGCGGACAAGAGACCCAGTACTTC. The chain couples TRBV2 to TRBJ2-5; 7 bases are a match to TRBD2. CDR1 and CDR2 (germline): SNHLY, FYNNEI. V gave up 8 bases and J gave up 2 bases; unmatched junction bases: 11. The CDR3 is 15 amino acids.

The chain carries TRBV7-9 and TRBJ2-6; 7 bases fit TRBD1. The V and J ends lost 6 bases and 0 bases, in that order; junction bases with no gene match: 5. Germline loops: CDR1 SEHNR, CDR2 FQNEAQ (reference sequence). The CDR3 length is 16 residues. The DNA for the CDR3 is TGTGCCAGCAGTTGGGACAGCTTCTCTGGGGCCAACGTCCTGACTTTC. Protein product: CASSWDSFSGANVLTF.

This rearrangement joins TRBV7-6 to TRBJ2-1; 11 bases align to TRBD2. After removal of 7 bases from V and 9 bases from J, the junction contained 11 bases not matched to a gene. CDR3 length: 15 residues. Per germline, CDR1 SGHVS and CDR2 FNYEAQ. The DNA of the CDR3 is TGTGCCAGCACCACTATTAGCGGGGGGGCGTTTGAGCAGTTCTTC. Its translation is CASTTISGGAFEQFF.

The gene calls are TRBV10-2 and TRBJ1-6, with 8 bases matching TRBD1. Germline V lookup: CDR1 WSHSY, CDR2 SAAADI. With V trimmed by 6 bases and J by 11 bases, 18 bases remained unmatched. The CDR3 covers 17 residues. The CDR3 DNA reads as TGCGCCAGCAGGGGCTTTCCGGAGACAGGGGCGCAAACACCCCTCCACTTT. It specifies CASRGFPETGAQTPLHF.

The chain employs TRBV24-1 and TRBJ2-1; 10 bases are a match to TRBD1. V was pared by 1 base and J by 5 bases, with 1 base of the junction left unmatched. The germline CDR1 and CDR2 sequences are KGHDR and SFDVKD. The CDR3 consists of 15 residues. CDR3: CATSDLGTGDNEQFF. The CDR3 nucleotides read TGTGCCACCAGTGATTTAGGGACAGGGGACAATGAGCAGTTCTTC.

CDR3 sequence (DNA): TGCGCCAGCCTCGCTAGCGGGGACTCCTACAATGAGCAGTTCTTC. Amino acid sequence: CASLASGDSYNEQFF. The rearrangement uses TRBV5-1 and TRBJ2-1, with TRBD2 matching 9 bases. CDR3 length: 15 amino acids. The trim removed 7 bases at V and 0 bases at J, leaving 5 bases unmatched. The germline gives CDR1 SGHRS, CDR2 YFSETQ.

Concerning this clone: The same CDR3 can be traced to other DNA sequences in this sample. V gene TRBV4-1 combines with J gene TRBJ1-4; 9 bases align to TRBD1. J lost 5 bases, V lost 2 bases, and 3 bases had no gene match. Germline loops: CDR1 MGHRA, CDR2 YSYEKL. The length of the CDR3 is 15 residues. CDR3 coding DNA: TGCGCCAGCAGCCAATCCGGGACAGGGAATGAAAAACTGTTTTTT. This sequence encodes CASSQSGTGNEKLFF.